This T cell receptor beta chain appears in the sequencing data of a study of beta chain features in type 1 diabetes (dated by TCRdb to the late 2010s). The study in broad terms: No differences in mean age, gender distribution, total cell number or subset yield were found between patients and healthy donors. A total of approximately 100 million sorted cells were examined across all samples, and the number of cells per subset was strongly correlated with RNA yield. In the study, recently diagnosed type 1 diabetes patients and matched healthy donors were compared on the TCRB repertoires of their sorted circulating CD4+ T cell subsets. Regulatory and stem cell-like memory subsets were obtained from only 8 patients and about 8 healthy donors, while naive and central memory subsets were obtained from all 30 or so donors.

From V the trimming removes 6 bases and from J it removes 4 bases, while the gene matches leave 14 bases of the junction unaccounted for. The CDR3 measures 18 amino acids from cysteine to phenylalanine. Only the CDR3 DNA stays, 54 bases, in frame from base 1. As encoded in the germline V gene, CDR1 is SGHAT while CDR2 is FQNNGV. What the study reported, not specific to this receptor: A moderate but significant shortening of TCRB CDR3 length was observed in type 1 diabetes patients in all four CD4+ subsets. Because small numbers of individuals were included in the HLA sub-analyses, any influence of HLA type on TCRB rearrangement was left unresolved. Shorter templates might be favored by PCR, yet because patient and control samples were amplified and corrected together, any such skew would affect both groups equally. Naive, central memory and regulatory TCRB repertoires appeared more similar among patients than among healthy donors. Fewer insertions and more nucleotide deletions at VDJ recombination sites were observed in patients with type 1 diabetes, implying thymic rearrangement abnormalities. Because cDNA was sequenced instead of genomic DNA, highly expressing activated cells could be over-represented, though the groups showed no difference in activation or CD3 levels.

In regard to this clone: Its antigen is unknown. No base-level quality is on record; no much larger clone is a single base apart.

Each donor gave one peripheral blood draw, around 100 mL on average, collected into heparinised tubes. A BD FACSAria II was used to sort naive, central memory, regulatory and stem cell-like memory CD4+ T cells with a panel that included CD45RO, CCR7, CD25, CD127, CD95 and CD27. All sorted populations exceeded 95% purity. PBMCs were isolated right away by Lymphoprep density gradient centrifugation and were stained directly, without culture. So that batch effects would be minimized, each experiment stained and sorted samples in pairs, pairing one healthy donor with one patient. The entire isolated RNA was reverse transcribed using the High Capacity cDNA Reverse Transcription Kit, and thus expressed TCRB transcripts were sequenced. Naive, central memory and regulatory T cell samples underwent deep immunoSEQ sequencing, averaging around 4 million total reads per sample. After sorted cells were lysed in RLT buffer, RNA was extracted with DNase-treated RNeasy Micro or Mini kits, with the choice depending on cell number. To prevent cross-contamination, every cell subset was processed on its own, while patient and healthy donor samples were processed together. The immunoSEQ multiplex PCR was used to amplify TCRB sequences from cDNA, yielding 87-bp fragments that span the CDR3 region. Sequencing of the amplicons was done on the Illumina HiSeq platform. Per the original workflow: PCR bias was corrected computationally using synthetic template baselines, and reads within Hamming distance 2 were collapsed, with unmergeable singletons discarded. Reads were aligned against IMGT so that V, D and J genes, CDR3 length and insertions or deletions at six rearrangement sites could be assigned. Within each subset, clonotype counts were normalized to sorted cell number, and only after that were true diversity and Gini coefficients computed with the tcR R package. The overlap coefficient, calculated on TCRB nucleotide sequences, was used to measure repertoire sharing. Out-of-frame TCRB sequences from naive cells were analyzed as a proxy for the pre-selection repertoire. TCRdb provides this immuneACCESS table in a form limited to in-frame rearrangements. Some clones are lacking; in checked studies, under half of them reflect an unresolved V gene, and why the rest are absent is not known. For V, J and clone size, that table is used; D and trimming come from the DNA. The sample contains about 340,000 clones, approximately 15% of them found a single time. About 0.016% of the sample belongs to the ten largest clones.

The sample taken for sequencing was naive CD4+ T cells from blood. The sample's cell subset or site, from its label and the paper: true naive CD4+ T cells. The sequence is built from TRBV11-2 and TRBJ2-1; 11 middle bases align to TRBD2. The origin of this receptor is a woman aged 18-29 years with type 1 diabetes. The DNA sequence is as follows: TGTGCCAGCAGGAGCTTGACTAGCGGGAAAAGAAAGTACAATGAGCAGTTCTTC. The resulting protein is CASRSLTSGKRKYNEQFF.